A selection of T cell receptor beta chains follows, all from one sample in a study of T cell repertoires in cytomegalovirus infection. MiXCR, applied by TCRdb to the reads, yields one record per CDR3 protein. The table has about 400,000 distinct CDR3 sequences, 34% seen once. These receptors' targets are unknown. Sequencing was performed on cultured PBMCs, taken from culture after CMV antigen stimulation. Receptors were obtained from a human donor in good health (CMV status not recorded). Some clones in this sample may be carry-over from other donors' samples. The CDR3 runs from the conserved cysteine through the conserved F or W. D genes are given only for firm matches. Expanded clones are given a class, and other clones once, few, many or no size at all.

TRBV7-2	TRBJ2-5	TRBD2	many	TGTGCCAGCAGCCCCCGACTAGCGGATCAGGCCCAGTACTTC	CASSPRLADQAQYF
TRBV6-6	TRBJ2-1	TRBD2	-	TGTGCCAGCAGACTTAGCGGGAGCGGCGGCAATGAGCAGTTCTTC	CASRLSGSGGNEQFF
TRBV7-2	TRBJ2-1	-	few	TGTGCCAGCACACCCTCCTCGGCAGGTGACAATGAGCAGTTCTTC	CASTPSSAGDNEQFF
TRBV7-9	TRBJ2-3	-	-	TGTGCCAGCAGCTCCTCCTTTTTAGGGAGCACAGATACGCAGTATTTT	CASSSSFLGSTDTQYF
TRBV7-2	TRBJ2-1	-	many	TGTGCCAGCAGCCGCCTTAAGGGGAGCTACAATGAGCAGTTCTTC	CASSRLKGSYNEQFF
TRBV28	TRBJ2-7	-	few	TGTGCCAGCAATCAATTGGGGTTCGGCGAGCAGTACTTC	CASNQLGFGEQYF
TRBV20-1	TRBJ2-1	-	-	TGCAGTGCTAGTCCGGGACAACTATACAATGAGCAGTTCTTC	CSASPGQLYNEQFF
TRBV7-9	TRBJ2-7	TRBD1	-	TGTGCCAGCAGCTTGCAGGGGGCGCGCGAGCAGTACTTC	CASSLQGAREQYF
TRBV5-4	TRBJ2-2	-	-	TGTGCCAGCAGCCTGGAAGGGAGTCGCTATGGCGGGGAGCTGTTTTTT	CASSLEGSRYGGELFF
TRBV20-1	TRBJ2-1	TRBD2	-	TGCAGTGCGAAGCTGGGGACTAGCCCTTTCGATGAGCAGTTCTTC	CSAKLGTSPFDEQFF
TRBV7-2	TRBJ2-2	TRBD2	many	TGTGCCAGCAGCTTAACACGCGGGGGTGACACCGGGGAGCTGTTTTTT	CASSLTRGGDTGELFF
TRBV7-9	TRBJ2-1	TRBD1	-	TGTGCCAGCAGCTTAGCATCCTTGACAGGGTTATTCGATGAGCAGTTCTTC	CASSLASLTGLFDEQFF
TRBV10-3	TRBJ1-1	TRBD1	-	TGTGCCATCAGTGGTGGACAGGAGCAAGCTTTCTTT	CAISGGQEQAFF
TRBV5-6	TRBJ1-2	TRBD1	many	TGTGCCAGCAGCTCCAGGGGGAACTATGGCTACACCTTC	CASSSRGNYGYTF
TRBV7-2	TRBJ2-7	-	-	TGTGCCAGCAGCTTATACGGGACCTCCTACGAGCAGTACTTC	CASSLYGTSYEQYF
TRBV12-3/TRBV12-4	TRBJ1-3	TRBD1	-	TGTGCCAGCAGTAGGGACAGGGTATCGGGAAACACCATATATTTT	CASSRDRVSGNTIYF
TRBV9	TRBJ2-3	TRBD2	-	TGTGCCAGCAGCTCTCGACTAGCGAGCACAGATACGCAGTATTTT	CASSSRLASTDTQYF
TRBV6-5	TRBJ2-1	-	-	TGTGCCAGCAGAGTTTCCCCCTGGCTCCGGGGTAACAATGAGCAGTTCTTC	CASRVSPWLRGNNEQFF
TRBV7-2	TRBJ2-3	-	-	TGTGCCAGCAGCTTACTGGACACACCAAGCACAGATACGCAGTATTTT	CASSLLDTPSTDTQYF
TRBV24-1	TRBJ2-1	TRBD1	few	TGTGCCACCAGTGATGCCGGGACAGGGGAAACTGAGCAGTTCTTC	CATSDAGTGETEQFF
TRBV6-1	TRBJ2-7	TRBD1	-	TGTGCCAGCAGTAACTACCGACAGGGGCCCTACGAGCAGTACTTC	CASSNYRQGPYEQYF
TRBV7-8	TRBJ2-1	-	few	TGTGCCAGCAGCTTAGTTCGCAGTGGAGACCTCAATGAGCAGTTCTTC	CASSLVRSGDLNEQFF
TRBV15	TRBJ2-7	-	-	TGTGCCACCAGGGCAGGGCTTTACGAGCAGTACTTC	CATRAGLYEQYF
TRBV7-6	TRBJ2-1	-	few	TGTGCCAGCAGCTTAGGGGACCGCATCGGGAATGAGCAGTTCTTC	CASSLGDRIGNEQFF
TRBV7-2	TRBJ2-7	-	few	TGTGCCAGCAGCTTTACAGCCGTCTACGAGCAGTACTTC	CASSFTAVYEQYF
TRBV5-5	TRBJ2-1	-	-	TGTGCCAGCAGCCGACAGGCCAGCTCCTACAATGAGCAGTTCTTC	CASSRQASSYNEQFF
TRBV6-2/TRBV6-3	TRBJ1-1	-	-	TGTGCCAGCAGGCCCGGGAAAAGGGAGGACACTGAAGCTTTCTTT	CASRPGKREDTEAFF
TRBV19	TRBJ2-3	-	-	TGTGCCAGTAGTACAGACCCACGAGATACGCAGTATTTT	CASSTDPRDTQYF
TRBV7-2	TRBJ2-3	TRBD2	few	TGTGCCAGCAGCAAGACCCGGGGACTAGCGGGAGGCGGGGACACAGATACGCAGTATTTT	CASSKTRGLAGGGDTDTQYF
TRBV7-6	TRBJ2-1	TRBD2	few	TGTGCCAGCAGCCCACTAGCGGAGCTCTACAATGAGCAGTTCTTC	CASSPLAELYNEQFF
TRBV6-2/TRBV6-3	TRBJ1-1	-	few	TGTGCCAGCCTCCGGGGGGGGGCGAGCACTGAAGCTTTCTTT	CASLRGGASTEAFF
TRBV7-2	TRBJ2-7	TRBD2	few	TGTGCCAGCAGCCGGACTAGCGGGGGGGTCAGCTCCTACGAGCAGTACTTC	CASSRTSGGVSSYEQYF
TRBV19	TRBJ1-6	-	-	TGTGCCAGTAGTGAGACGGCAGGGTCACCCCTCCACTTT	CASSETAGSPLHF
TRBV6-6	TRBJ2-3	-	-	TGTGCCAGCAGTTACGCAAGGACGGAGACGCAGTATTTT	CASSYARTETQYF
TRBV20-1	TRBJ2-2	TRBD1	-	TGCAGTGCTAGAGATCCCGACAGGGTAAACACCGGGGAGCTGTTTTTT	CSARDPDRVNTGELFF
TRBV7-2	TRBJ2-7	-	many	TGTGCCAGCAGCCCAAGGACAGCCTCCTACGAGCAGTACTTC	CASSPRTASYEQYF
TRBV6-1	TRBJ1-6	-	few	TGTGCCAGCAGTGAATCGGGGACTCCTTCCAGTTCACCCCTCCACTTT	CASSESGTPSSSPLHF
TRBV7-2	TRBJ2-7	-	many	TGTGCCAGCAGCTTCTATGAGGAGCAGTACTTC	CASSFYEEQYF
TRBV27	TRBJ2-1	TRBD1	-	TGTGCCAGCAGTTTCGGGACAGGGATCCCCTTATTCTACAATGAGCAGTTCTTC	CASSFGTGIPLFYNEQFF
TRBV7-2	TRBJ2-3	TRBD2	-	TGTGCCAGCAGCCCGCCGGGACTAGATCACACAGATACGCAGTATTTT	CASSPPGLDHTDTQYF
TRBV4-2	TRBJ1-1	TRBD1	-	TGTGCCAGCAGCCAAGTTCCGGGACAGGGTGTCACTGAAGCTTTCTTT	CASSQVPGQGVTEAFF
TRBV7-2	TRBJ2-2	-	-	TGTGCCAGCAGCTTCATTCACAGTATCGGGAGAGGGGAGCTGTTTTTT	CASSFIHSIGRGELFF
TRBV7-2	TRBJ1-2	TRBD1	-	TGTGCCAGCAGCTTAAGGGACAGGGACCGTCACACCTTC	CASSLRDRDRHTF
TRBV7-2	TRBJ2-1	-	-	TGTGCCAGCAGCCCCCGCCCGGGTAGCGCCTACAATGAGCAGTTCTTC	CASSPRPGSAYNEQFF
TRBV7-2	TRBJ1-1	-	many	TGTGCCAGCAGCTTAACACCGAACACTGAAGCTTTCTTT	CASSLTPNTEAFF
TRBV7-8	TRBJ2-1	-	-	TGTGCCAGCAGCTTATCCTATTACAATGAGCAGTTCTTC	CASSLSYYNEQFF
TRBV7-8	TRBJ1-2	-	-	TGTGCCAGCAGCTTAGCGTCTTCTGTAGGTGGCTATGGCTACACCTTC	CASSLASSVGGYGYTF
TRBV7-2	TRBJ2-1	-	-	TGTGCCAGCAGCTTAGCAACTTGGGGCAATGAGCAGTTCTTC	CASSLATWGNEQFF
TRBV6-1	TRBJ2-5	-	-	TGTGCCAGCAGTGAAGCTCACAGGCAAGAGACCCAGTACTTC	CASSEAHRQETQYF
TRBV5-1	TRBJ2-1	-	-	TGCGCCAGCAGCCCCGGGCCAGAAGGTTACAATGAGCAGTTCTTC	CASSPGPEGYNEQFF
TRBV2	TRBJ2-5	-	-	TGTGCCAGCCTGAGCGAAACCTACCAAGAGACCCAGTACTTC	CASLSETYQETQYF
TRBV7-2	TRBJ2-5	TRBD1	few	TGTGCCAGCAGCTTAATGACAGGGGAGGCCCAGTACTTC	CASSLMTGEAQYF
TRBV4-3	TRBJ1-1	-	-	TGCGCCAGCAGCCAAGAAGTCGGAGTGAACACTGAAGCTTTCTTT	CASSQEVGVNTEAFF
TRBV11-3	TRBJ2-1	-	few	TGTGCCAGCAGCTTAATAGGGGGGAAGACCTACAATGAGCAGTTCTTC	CASSLIGGKTYNEQFF
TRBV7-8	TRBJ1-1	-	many	TGTGCCAGCAGCCCGGCGGGGAATTTGAACACTGAAGCTTTCTTT	CASSPAGNLNTEAFF
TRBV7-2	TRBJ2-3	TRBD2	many	TGTGCCAGCAGTGCTAGCGGGAGGGCCTCGGTAGATACGCAGTATTTT	CASSASGRASVDTQYF
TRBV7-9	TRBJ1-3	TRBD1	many	TGTGCCAGCAGCTTAGCCGGGACAGGAGACGGAAACACCATATATTTT	CASSLAGTGDGNTIYF